This T cell receptor beta chain was obtained from a study of T-cell memory formation after mild COVID-19. The overall study: TCR clustering was largely donor specific.

Barcoded TCR alpha and TCR beta cDNA libraries with UMIs came from 5'RACE using constant-segment primers. From the 5' RACE reads, TCRdb called clonotypes with MiXCR, one entry per CDR3 protein. The sample lists tens of thousands of distinct CDR3 sequences; around 25% were seen once. Points on this clonotype: Its specificity is unknown.

J was trimmed by 0 bases and V by 1 base; bases with no gene match: 5. This CDR3 region has 17 residues. Findings of the study overall: The appearance of some responding clones in pre-infection memory suggested that cross-reactive memory joined.

The TCR was taken from a young man who had mild COVID-19 (a few samples of this study predate the infection). Cell type and time point are not known. V gene TRBV12-3 or TRBV12-4 combines with J gene TRBJ2-2, with 7 bases matching TRBD1. The specimen sequenced was PBMCs or a T cell subset sorted from them (not recorded which). CDR3 in DNA: TGTGCCAGCAGTTTAGAGGGACAGACGACGAACACCGGGGAGCTGTTTTTT. Translating gives CASSLEGQTTNTGELFF.